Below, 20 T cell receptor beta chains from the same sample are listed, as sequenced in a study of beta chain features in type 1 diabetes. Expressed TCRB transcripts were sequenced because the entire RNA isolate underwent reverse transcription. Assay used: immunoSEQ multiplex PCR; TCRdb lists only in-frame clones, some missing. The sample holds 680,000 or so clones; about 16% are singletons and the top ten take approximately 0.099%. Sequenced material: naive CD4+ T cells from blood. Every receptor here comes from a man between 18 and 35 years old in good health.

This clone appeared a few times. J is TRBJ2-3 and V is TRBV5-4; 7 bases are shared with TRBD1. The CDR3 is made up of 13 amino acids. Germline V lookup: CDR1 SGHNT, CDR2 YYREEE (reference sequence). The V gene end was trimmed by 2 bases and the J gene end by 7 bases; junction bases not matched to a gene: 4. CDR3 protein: CASSFRDSYTQYF. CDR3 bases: TGTGCCAGCAGCTTCCGGGACAGCTATACGCAGTATTTT.

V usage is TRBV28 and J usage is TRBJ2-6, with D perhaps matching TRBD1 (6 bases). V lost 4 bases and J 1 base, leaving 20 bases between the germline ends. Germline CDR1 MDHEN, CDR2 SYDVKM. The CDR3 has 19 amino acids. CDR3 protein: CASSSFRAGQPSGANVLTF. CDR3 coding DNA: TGTGCCAGCAGTTCTTTTAGGGCTGGACAGCCATCTGGGGCCAACGTCCTGACTTTC.

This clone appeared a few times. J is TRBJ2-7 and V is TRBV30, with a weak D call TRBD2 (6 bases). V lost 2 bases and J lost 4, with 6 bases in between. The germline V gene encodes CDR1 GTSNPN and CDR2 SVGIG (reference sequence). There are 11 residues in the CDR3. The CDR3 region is CAWSRGYEQYF. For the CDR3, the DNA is TGTGCCTGGAGTCGGGGGTACGAGCAGTACTTC.

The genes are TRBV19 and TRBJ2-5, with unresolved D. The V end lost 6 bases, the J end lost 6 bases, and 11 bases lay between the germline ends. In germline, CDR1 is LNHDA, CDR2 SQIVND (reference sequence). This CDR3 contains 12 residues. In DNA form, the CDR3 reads TGTGCCAGTAGAACGGACCCCCAGACCCAGTACTTC. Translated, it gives CASRTDPQTQYF.

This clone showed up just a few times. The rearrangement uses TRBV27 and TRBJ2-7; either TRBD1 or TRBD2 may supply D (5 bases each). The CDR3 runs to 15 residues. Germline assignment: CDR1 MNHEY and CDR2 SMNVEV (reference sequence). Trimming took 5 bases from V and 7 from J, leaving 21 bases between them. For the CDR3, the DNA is TGTGCCAGCAGTCTTACAGGTTATCCAGGCGGGGAGCAGTACTTC. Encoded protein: CASSLTGYPGGEQYF.

This CDR3 reads CASLAARGTGGYNEQFF. CDR3 DNA: TGTGCCAGCCTCGCTGCCCGGGGGACAGGGGGCTACAATGAGCAGTTCTTC. V is TRBV14 and J is TRBJ2-1; TRBD1 aligns across 11 bases. J gave up 3 bases and V 8 bases, and 12 bases lay outside the gene matches. CDR1 and CDR2 from the germline V gene are SGHDN and FVKESK. CDR3 length: 17 amino acids.

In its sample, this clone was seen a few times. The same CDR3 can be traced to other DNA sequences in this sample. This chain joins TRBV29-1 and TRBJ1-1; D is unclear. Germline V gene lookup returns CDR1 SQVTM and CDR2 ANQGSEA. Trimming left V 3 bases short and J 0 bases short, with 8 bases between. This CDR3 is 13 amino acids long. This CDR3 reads CSVEGQMNTEAFF. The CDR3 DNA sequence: TGCAGCGTTGAGGGCCAGATGAACACTGAAGCTTTCTTT. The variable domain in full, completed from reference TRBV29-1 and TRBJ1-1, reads SAVISQKPSRDICQRGTSLTIQCQVDSQVTMMFWYRQQPGQSLTLIATANQGSEATYESGFVIDKFPISRPNLTFSTLTVSNMSPEDSSIYLCSVEGQMNTEAFFGQGTRLTVV.

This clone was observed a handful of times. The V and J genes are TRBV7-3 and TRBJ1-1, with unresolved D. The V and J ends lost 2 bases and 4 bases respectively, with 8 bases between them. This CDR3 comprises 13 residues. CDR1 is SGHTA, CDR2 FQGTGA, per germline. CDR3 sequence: CASSLDQSTEAFF. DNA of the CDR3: TGTGCCAGCAGCTTAGATCAGAGCACTGAAGCTTTCTTT. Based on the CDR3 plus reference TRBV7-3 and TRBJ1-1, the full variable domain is GAGVSQTPSNKVTEKGKYVELRCDPISGHTALYWYRQSLGQGPEFLIYFQGTGAADDSGLPNDRFFAVRPEGSVSTLKIQRTERGDSAVYLCASSLDQSTEAFFGQGTRLTVV.

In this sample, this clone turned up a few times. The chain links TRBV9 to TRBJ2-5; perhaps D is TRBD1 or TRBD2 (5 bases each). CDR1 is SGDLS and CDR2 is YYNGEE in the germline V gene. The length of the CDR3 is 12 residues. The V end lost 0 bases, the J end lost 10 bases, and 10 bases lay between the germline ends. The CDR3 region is CASSVEWGSQYF. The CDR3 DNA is TGTGCCAGCAGCGTAGAGTGGGGGAGCCAGTACTTC. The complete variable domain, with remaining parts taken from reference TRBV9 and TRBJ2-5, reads DSGVTQTPKHLITATGQRVTLRCSPRSGDLSVYWYQQSLDQGLQFLIQYYNGEERAKGNILERFSAQQFPDLHSELNLSSLELGDSALYFCASSVEWGSQYFGPGTRLLVL.

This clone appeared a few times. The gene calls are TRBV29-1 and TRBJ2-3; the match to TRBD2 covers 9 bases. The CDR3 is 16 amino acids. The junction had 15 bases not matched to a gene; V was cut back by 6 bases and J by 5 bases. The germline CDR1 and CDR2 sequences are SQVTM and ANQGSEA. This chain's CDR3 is CSVPGREGRWVDTQYF. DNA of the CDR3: TGCAGCGTGCCCGGGCGGGAGGGCCGCTGGGTAGATACGCAGTATTTT.

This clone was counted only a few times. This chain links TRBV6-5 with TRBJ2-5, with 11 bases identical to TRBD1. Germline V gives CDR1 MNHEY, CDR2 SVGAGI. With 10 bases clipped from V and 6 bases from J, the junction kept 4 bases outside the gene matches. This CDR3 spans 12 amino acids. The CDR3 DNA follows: TGTGCCACCGGGGACAGGGGGAAGACCCAGTACTTC. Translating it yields CATGDRGKTQYF.

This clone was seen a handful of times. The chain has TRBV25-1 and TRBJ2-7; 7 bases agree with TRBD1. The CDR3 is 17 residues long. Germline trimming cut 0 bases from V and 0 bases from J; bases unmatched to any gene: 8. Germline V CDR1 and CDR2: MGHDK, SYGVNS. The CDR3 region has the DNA TGTGCCAGCAGTGAATATAGGCTCCGGGACAGCTCCTACGAGCAGTACTTC. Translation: CASSEYRLRDSSYEQYF.

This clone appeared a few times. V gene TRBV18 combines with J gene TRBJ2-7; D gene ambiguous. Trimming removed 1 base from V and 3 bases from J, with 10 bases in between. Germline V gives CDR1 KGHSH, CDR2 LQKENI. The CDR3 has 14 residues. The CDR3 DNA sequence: TGTGCCAGCTCACCACGCCAGTTGGGCTACGAGCAGTACTTC. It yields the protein CASSPRQLGYEQYF.

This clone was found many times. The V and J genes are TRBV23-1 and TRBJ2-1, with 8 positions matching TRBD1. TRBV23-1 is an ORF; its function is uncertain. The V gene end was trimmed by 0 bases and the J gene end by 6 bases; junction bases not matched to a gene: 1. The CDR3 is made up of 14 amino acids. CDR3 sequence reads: CASSQSGTGNEQFF. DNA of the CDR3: TGCGCCAGCAGTCAATCGGGGACAGGCAATGAGCAGTTCTTC.

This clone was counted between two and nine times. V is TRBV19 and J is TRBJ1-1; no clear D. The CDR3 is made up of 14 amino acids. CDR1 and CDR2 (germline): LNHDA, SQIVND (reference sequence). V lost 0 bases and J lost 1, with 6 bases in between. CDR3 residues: CASSIEAGNTEAFF. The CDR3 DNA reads TGTGCCAGTAGTATAGAAGCGGGGAACACTGAAGCTTTCTTT.

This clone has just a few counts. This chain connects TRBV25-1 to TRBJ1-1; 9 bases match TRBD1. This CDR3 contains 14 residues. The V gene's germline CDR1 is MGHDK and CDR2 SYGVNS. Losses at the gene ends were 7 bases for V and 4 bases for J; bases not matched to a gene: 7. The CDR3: CASMGQGLITEAFF. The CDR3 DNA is TGTGCCAGCATGGGACAGGGTTTGATCACTGAAGCTTTCTTT.

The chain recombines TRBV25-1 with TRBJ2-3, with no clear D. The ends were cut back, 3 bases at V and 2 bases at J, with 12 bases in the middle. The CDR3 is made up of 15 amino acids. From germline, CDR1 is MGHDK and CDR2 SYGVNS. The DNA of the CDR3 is TGTGCCAGCAGTGACCCCTGGTACAACACAGATACGCAGTATTTT. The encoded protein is CASSDPWYNTDTQYF.

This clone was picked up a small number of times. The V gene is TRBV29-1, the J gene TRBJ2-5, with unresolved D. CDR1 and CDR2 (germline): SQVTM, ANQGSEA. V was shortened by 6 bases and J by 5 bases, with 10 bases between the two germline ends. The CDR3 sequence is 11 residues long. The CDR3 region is CSVTHRETQYF. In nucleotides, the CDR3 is TGCAGCGTCACCCACCGTGAGACCCAGTACTTC.

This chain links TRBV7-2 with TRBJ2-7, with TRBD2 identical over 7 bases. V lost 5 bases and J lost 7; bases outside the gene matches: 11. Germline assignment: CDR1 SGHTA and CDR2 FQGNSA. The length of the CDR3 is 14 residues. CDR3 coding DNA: TGTGCCAGCAGCCTGGCTCTAGCGGTCTGGGAGCAGTACTTC. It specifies CASSLALAVWEQYF.

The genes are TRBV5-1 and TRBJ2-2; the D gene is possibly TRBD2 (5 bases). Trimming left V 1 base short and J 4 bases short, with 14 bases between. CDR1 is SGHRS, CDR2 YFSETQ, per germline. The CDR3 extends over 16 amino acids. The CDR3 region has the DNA TGCGCCAGCAGCTTGATTTGGAGTGAGGGCACCGGGGAGCTGTTTTTT. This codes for CASSLIWSEGTGELFF.